This T cell receptor beta chain was documented in a study of blood T cell repertoires in COVID-19. Study background: Whether acute or convalescent, the COVID-19 samples came from the United States, Italy and Spain.

This CDR3 is 12 amino acids long. Germline CDR1 is ENHRY and CDR2 is SYGVKD. V was clipped by 7 bases and J by 6 bases, with 13 bases between them. Some clones are missing from TCRdb's copy, which holds only in-frame ones; the method was immunoSEQ multiplex PCR. The profile shows 150,000 to 180,000 clones, 76% of them singletons. The sequence was obtained from an elderly woman with acute or convalescent COVID-19. Material: peripheral blood. The rearrangement joins TRBV10-3 to TRBJ2-7; perhaps TRBD1 as D (7 bases). The CDR3 region has the DNA TGTGCCATCATGAGACAGGGAGGCGAGCAGTACTTC. This sequence encodes CAIMRQGGEQYF.